The 28 T cell receptor beta chains in this list originate from one sample, sequenced in a study of blood T cells in healthy people across ages. With a J-beta primer mix and a sample-barcoded 5' primer, a second PCR ran about 7 to 12 cycles. TCRdb re-called the 5' RACE reads through MiXCR, storing one row per CDR3 protein. Seen here are about 690,000 distinct CDR3 sequences, roughly 43% observed once, and the top ten hold about 30%. The sample was blood. Receptors originate from a man at least 80 years old in good health.

This clonotype was detected many times. The rearrangement joins TRBV12-3 or TRBV12-4 to TRBJ2-5; no reliable D call. The CDR3 covers 15 residues. Trimming stripped 7 bases from V and 2 bases from J, with 17 bases between. The CDR3 sequence is CASNALGTSQETQYF. CDR3 nucleotide sequence: TGTGCCAGCAACGCCCTAGGTACCTCTCAAGAGACCCAGTACTTC.

This clonotype occurred a few times. Here the CDR3 reads CSAKLAGSYNEQFF. Written as DNA, the CDR3 is TGCAGTGCCAAACTAGCGGGATCCTACAATGAGCAGTTCTTC. V gene TRBV20-1 combines with J gene TRBJ2-1; 10 bases are a match to TRBD2. Germline loops: CDR1 DFQATT, CDR2 SNEGSKA (reference sequence). This CDR3 spans 14 amino acids. V lost 6 bases, J lost 1 base, and 3 bases stayed unmatched.

This clonotype was seen more than once but under ten times. The chain recombines TRBV29-1 with TRBJ2-2; 11 bases are a match to TRBD2. Germline V gene sequence: CDR1 SQVTM, CDR2 ANQGSEA. The length of the CDR3 is 14 residues. V gave up 3 bases and J gave up 7 bases; unmatched junction bases: 4. The CDR3 loop reads CSVDLSGRDGELFF. The CDR3 DNA follows: TGCAGCGTTGATCTTAGCGGGAGGGACGGGGAGCTGTTTTTT.

This clonotype was found a few times. The chain combines TRBV27 with TRBJ2-5, with a weak D call TRBD2 (6 bases). Germline V CDR1 and CDR2: MNHEY, SMNVEV (reference sequence). This CDR3 comprises 15 residues. Trimming left V 0 bases short and J 2 bases short, with 10 bases between. In DNA form, the CDR3 reads TGTGCCAGCAGTTTATCGCGGACTATACAAGAGACCCAGTACTTC. Residues: CASSLSRTIQETQYF.

Worth noting for this clonotype: A much larger clone differs by one base, so this may be a read error. CDR3 coding DNA: TGCAGTGCTAGAGATGCCAGTTTAGCCAAAAACATTCAGTACTTC. It translates to CSARDASLAKNIQYF. V usage is TRBV20-1 and J usage is TRBJ2-4; D unclear. The CDR3 loop spans 15 amino acids. Germline-derived CDR1 and CDR2 are DFQATT and SNEGSKA (reference sequence). Trimming took off 0 bases at V and 0 bases at J, with 9 bases between the two ends.

V and J are TRBV20-1 and TRBJ2-6, with 8 nucleotides matching TRBD1. V shed 3 bases, J shed 4 bases, and the junction held 5 bases outside the gene matches. Germline CDR1 and CDR2: DFQATT and SNEGSKA (reference sequence). The CDR3 is 15 amino acids. The CDR3 region has the DNA TGCAGTGCTAGGCAGGGGGCGACCGGGGCCAACGTCCTGACTTTC. Translating it yields CSARQGATGANVLTF.

This clonotype was recorded a few times. As DNA, the CDR3 is TGCAGCGTCGCACTAGCGGGAGGTAACAATGAGCAGTTCTTC. Its protein is CSVALAGGNNEQFF. The rearrangement links TRBV29-1 to TRBJ2-1, with 12 bases lining up with TRBD2. Germline V gene data show CDR1 as SQVTM and CDR2 as ANQGSEA. The CDR3 consists of 14 residues. V lost 6 bases to trimming and J lost 5 bases; unmatched junction nucleotides: 5.

This clonotype was picked up a small number of times. The V gene is TRBV6-2 or TRBV6-3, the J gene TRBJ2-5; 9 positions agree with TRBD1. The last part of the DNA fits TRBJ2-7 better; the J call may be wrong. The CDR3 contains 14 residues. The germline V gene has CDR1 MNHEY and CDR2 SVGEGT. The CDR3 loop is CASRSGTGPSEQYF. CDR3 in DNA: TGTGCCAGCAGATCAGGGACAGGGCCCAGCGAGCAGTACTTC.

The rearrangement links TRBV11-2 to TRBJ2-2; a weak D match, TRBD2 (5 bases). Looked up from germline, CDR1 is SGHAT and CDR2 is FQNNGV. The CDR3 is 14 residues long. V lost 7 bases, J lost 0 bases, and 9 bases lay in between. The chain's CDR3 is CASNPGTNTGELFF. CDR3 DNA sequence: TGTGCCAGCAACCCGGGGACGAACACCGGGGAGCTGTTTTTT.

Only a few counts were recorded for this clonotype. This rearrangement joins TRBV6-2 or TRBV6-3 to TRBJ1-2; no definite D call. V was clipped by 2 bases and J by 8 bases, with 15 bases between them. Per germline, CDR1 MNHEY and CDR2 SVGEGT. The CDR3 totals 14 residues. The CDR3 DNA reads as TGTGCCAGCAGTTACCGGCCGAAGTCGGACGGCTACACCTTC. This encodes CASSYRPKSDGYTF.

This rearrangement joins TRBV5-1 to TRBJ2-5; D could derive from TRBD1 or TRBD2 (5 bases each). Trimming left V 2 bases short and J 4 bases short, with 12 bases between. The CDR3 runs to 14 residues. The germline gives CDR1 SGHRS, CDR2 YFSETQ. The CDR3 protein is CASSLTGTRETQYF. For the CDR3, the DNA is TGCGCCAGCAGCTTAACGGGGACCCGAGAGACCCAGTACTTC.

This clonotype has a count of ten or more. The V gene is TRBV10-1, the J gene TRBJ2-5; 7 nucleotides line up with TRBD1. After removal of 3 bases from V and 5 bases from J, the junction contained 6 bases not matched to a gene. Germline lookup yields CDR1 WNHNN and CDR2 SYGVQD (reference sequence). This CDR3 contains 14 residues. CDR3 sequence reads: CASSDPGTAETQYF. DNA of the CDR3: TGCGCCAGCAGTGACCCCGGGACAGCGGAGACCCAGTACTTC.

The chain links TRBV14 to TRBJ2-1; 12 nucleotides match TRBD2. The trim removed 1 base at V and 7 bases at J, leaving 5 bases unmatched. The CDR3 extends over 16 amino acids. Germline V gene lookup returns CDR1 SGHDN and CDR2 FVKESK. Written as DNA, the CDR3 is TGTGCCAGCAGCCAAGGACTAGCGGGAGTCGGTAATGAGCAGTTCTTC. Its protein is CASSQGLAGVGNEQFF. The complete variable domain, with remaining parts taken from reference TRBV14 and TRBJ2-1, reads EAGVTQFPSHSVIEKGQTVTLRCDPISGHDNLYWYRRVMGKEIKFLLHFVKESKQDESGMPNNRFLAERTGGTYSTLKVQPAELEDSGVYFCASSQGLAGVGNEQFFGPGTRLTVL.

The V and J genes are TRBV12-3 or TRBV12-4 and TRBJ2-1; TRBD1 is a possible D gene (5 bases). V dropped 2 bases and J dropped 8 bases, with 13 bases sitting between them. The length of the CDR3 is 14 residues. Here the CDR3 reads CASSLLSGADEQFF. The CDR3 region has the DNA TGTGCCAGCAGTTTATTATCTGGGGCCGATGAGCAGTTCTTC.

The rearrangement joins TRBV7-2 to TRBJ2-3; maybe TRBD2 (6 bases). Trimming removed 4 bases at V and 4 bases at J, with 12 bases between. CDR3 length: 14 residues. CDR1 and CDR2 from the germline V gene are SGHTA and FQGNSA. CDR3 nucleotides: TGTGCCAGCAGCTCACGACCTAGCGCAGATACGCAGTATTTT. Its protein product is CASSSRPSADTQYF. The full variable domain, in which reference TRBV7-2 and TRBJ2-3 provide the parts outside the CDR3, is GAGVSQSPSNKVTEKGKDVELRCDPISGHTALYWYRQSLGQGLEFLIYFQGNSAPDKSGLPSDRFSAERTGGSVSTLTIQRTQQEDSAVYLCASSSRPSADTQYFGPGTRLTVL.

This clonotype was seen a handful of times. CDR3 bases: TGCAGCGTTGAAGAACAGATGAACACTGAAGCTTTCTTT. It is translated as CSVEEQMNTEAFF. V gene TRBV29-1 combines with J gene TRBJ1-1, with D unresolved. This CDR3 contains 13 residues. CDR1 is SQVTM and CDR2 is ANQGSEA in the germline V gene. V lost 0 bases and J 0 bases, leaving 5 bases between the germline ends.

The rearrangement links TRBV20-1 to TRBJ2-1; 8 bases line up with TRBD2. V shed 5 bases, J shed 3 bases, and the junction held 6 bases outside the gene matches. This CDR3 has 14 amino acids. The germline V gene encodes CDR1 DFQATT and CDR2 SNEGSKA (reference sequence). CDR3 nucleotide sequence: TGCAGTGCTTTACGGGGGGGCCTCTACAATGAGCAGTTCTTC. This encodes CSALRGGLYNEQFF.

This clonotype was counted between two and nine times. V usage is TRBV11-2 and J usage is TRBJ2-1; tentative D call: TRBD1 (5 bases). The CDR3 consists of 15 residues. The V gene lost 2 bases and the J gene lost 4 bases, with 12 bases spanning the gap. The germline CDR1 and CDR2 sequences are SGHAT and FQNNGV. CDR3 region: CASSLRGSRYNEQFF. For the CDR3, the DNA is TGTGCCAGCAGCTTAAGGGGATCAAGATACAATGAGCAGTTCTTC.

This clonotype came up a few times. The rearrangement uses TRBV20-1 and TRBJ2-5, with 8 bases identical to TRBD1. Looked up from germline, CDR1 is DFQATT and CDR2 is SNEGSKA (reference sequence). Germline trimming cut 7 bases from V and 1 base from J; bases unmatched to any gene: 5. CDR3 size: 13 residues. In nucleotides, the CDR3 is TGCAGTGTTAGGACAGGGCCCCAAGAGACCCAGTACTTC. Its translation is CSVRTGPQETQYF.

This chain links TRBV7-7 with TRBJ2-5, with 7 nucleotides matching TRBD1. The CDR3 contains 15 residues. V trimming: 1 base; J trimming: 4 bases; junction bases outside the gene matches: 6. Looked up from germline, CDR1 is SSHAT and CDR2 is FNYEAQ (reference sequence). The CDR3: CASSLGGQKTETQYF. CDR3 nucleotides: TGTGCCAGCAGCTTAGGGGGACAGAAAACAGAGACCCAGTACTTC.

The rearrangement links TRBV7-2 to TRBJ2-1; 10 positions match TRBD2. From germline, CDR1 is SGHTA and CDR2 FQGNSA. The CDR3 runs 16 residues. V lost 0 bases, J lost 8 bases, and 7 bases stayed unmatched. The CDR3 is CASSLADSGRIYEQFF. The CDR3 DNA sequence: TGTGCCAGCAGCTTAGCTGATAGCGGGAGGATCTATGAGCAGTTCTTC. The full variable domain, in which reference TRBV7-2 and TRBJ2-1 provide the parts outside the CDR3, is GAGVSQSPSNKVTEKGKDVELRCDPISGHTALYWYRQSLGQGLEFLIYFQGNSAPDKSGLPSDRFSAERTGGSVSTLTIQRTQQEDSAVYLCASSLADSGRIYEQFFGPGTRLTVL.

The rearrangement uses TRBV6-6 and TRBJ2-2; 12 positions agree with TRBD2. This CDR3 is 16 amino acids long. V lost 0 bases to trimming and J lost 6 bases; unmatched junction nucleotides: 2. Germline lookup yields CDR1 MNHNY and CDR2 SVGAGI (reference sequence). This CDR3 reads CASSYSLAGGAGELFF. The CDR3 region has the DNA TGTGCCAGCAGTTACTCCCTAGCGGGAGGGGCCGGGGAGCTGTTTTTT.

DNA for the CDR3: TGTGCCAGCACACGGACAGGGGAGAACACTGAAGCTTTCTTT. Its translation is CASTRTGENTEAFF. This chain uses TRBV7-9 with TRBJ1-1; 9 bases are a match to TRBD1. The length of the CDR3 is 14 residues. Germline CDR1 and CDR2: SEHNR and FQNEAQ (reference sequence). V lost 7 bases and J lost 1; bases outside the gene matches: 4.

This clonotype was detected many times. The chain uses TRBV10-1 and TRBJ2-3; D is uncertain. The CDR3 contains 15 residues. Trimming took off 0 bases at V and 2 bases at J, with 9 bases between the two ends. CDR1 and CDR2 from the germline V gene are WNHNN and SYGVQD (reference sequence). The CDR3 DNA follows: TGCGCCAGCAGTGAGTCGAGTACAGTCACAGATACGCAGTATTTT. Residues: CASSESSTVTDTQYF.

This clonotype was detected ten times or more. The chain is built from TRBV29-1 and TRBJ1-2; 8 nucleotides agree with TRBD1. The CDR3 is 15 residues long. V was clipped by 0 bases and J by 6 bases; unmatched bases: 9. Germline V gene sequence: CDR1 SQVTM, CDR2 ANQGSEA. For the CDR3, the DNA is TGCAGCGTTGAAGATCGGCAGGGGGCGTTTAATGGCTACACCTTC. Residues: CSVEDRQGAFNGYTF. The entire variable domain, with the rest obtained from reference TRBV29-1 and TRBJ1-2, is as follows: SAVISQKPSRDICQRGTSLTIQCQVDSQVTMMFWYRQQPGQSLTLIATANQGSEATYESGFVIDKFPISRPNLTFSTLTVSNMSPEDSSIYLCSVEDRQGAFNGYTFGSGTRLTVV.

The chain couples TRBV20-1 to TRBJ2-4; TRBD1 aligns across 11 bases. Germline loops: CDR1 DFQATT, CDR2 SNEGSKA (reference sequence). The V gene end was trimmed by 3 bases and the J gene end by 6 bases; junction bases not matched to a gene: 4. CDR3 length: 14 amino acids. DNA for the CDR3: TGCAGTGCTAGTCCCGGGACAGGGGGAAACATTCAGTACTTC. Its translation: CSASPGTGGNIQYF.

There are a few counts of this clonotype. This chain joins TRBV7-9 and TRBJ1-1; the D gene is possibly TRBD1 (5 bases). The length of the CDR3 is 11 residues. Deletions cut 9 bases from V and 7 bases from J, with 12 bases between. The V gene's germline CDR1 is SEHNR and CDR2 FQNEAQ (reference sequence). The CDR3 region is CASRGESEAFF. Here the CDR3 DNA reads TGTGCCAGTCGGGGGGAGAGTGAAGCTTTCTTT.

CDR3 residues: CASSTTRAGELFF. The CDR3 bases are TGTGCCAGCAGCACCACTAGGGCCGGGGAGCTGTTTTTT. The V and J genes are TRBV7-2 and TRBJ2-2, with D possibly matching TRBD2 (5 bases). The CDR3 contains 13 residues. V dropped 5 bases and J dropped 6 bases, with 10 bases sitting between them. The V gene's germline CDR1 is SGHTA and CDR2 FQGNSA.